These T cell receptor beta chains were read from a single sample in a study of read filtering for tumor transcriptome and immune sequencing. A single record per CDR3 protein comes from TCRdb applying MiXCR to the reads. The profile covers tens of thousands of distinct CDR3 sequences, with around 18% appearing a single time and over 12% taken by the ten largest. Sequencing input: a population of CD138-negative cells sorted from bone marrow. The receptors stem from a donor at least 40 years old with multiple myeloma. Each CDR3 is given with its conserved first and last residue. Fields, in order: D gene, J gene, V gene, clone size, CDR3 protein, CDR3 DNA. A D gene is named only where the DNA matches it firmly. Rows may omit the clone size; those that give it use once, few, many or a size class.

>-|TRBJ2-7|TRBV7-9|many
CASSLGAYEQYF
TGTGCCAGCAGCTTAGGGGCCTACGAGCAGTACTTC
>-|TRBJ2-2|TRBV5-1|many
CASSSGAAGELFF
TGCGCCAGCAGCTCGGGGGCGGCCGGGGAGCTGTTTTTT
>-|TRBJ2-1|TRBV5-5|many
CASSLSGNEQFF
TGTGCCAGCAGCTTGTCCGGGAATGAGCAGTTCTTC
>-|TRBJ2-5|TRBV5-1|many
CASSLTGNHQETQYF
TGCGCCAGCAGCTTGACAGGGAACCACCAAGAGACCCAGTACTTC
>-|TRBJ2-2|TRBV11-2|many
CASSSLQNTGELFF
TGTGCCAGCAGCTCGCTGCAGAACACCGGGGAGCTGTTTTTT
>TRBD2|TRBJ2-5|TRBV2|-
CASSEPTSGRFQETQYF
TGTGCCAGCAGTGAACCGACTAGCGGGAGGTTCCAAGAGACCCAGTACTTC
>TRBD1|TRBJ2-3|TRBV10-3|many
CAIRQGTEQYF
TGTGCCATCAGACAGGGGACAGAGCAGTATTTT
>-|TRBJ2-1|TRBV5-1|-
CASSLVGGSYNEQIF
TGCGCCAGCAGCTTGGTGGGCGGATCCTACAATGAGCAGATCTTC
>-|TRBJ1-1|TRBV12-5|many
CASGLGTEAFF
TGTGCTAGTGGTTTGGGCACTGAAGCTTTCTTT
>TRBD1|TRBJ2-1|TRBV7-9|many
CASRQGTAYNEQFF
TGTGCCAGCAGGCAGGGGACAGCCTACAATGAGCAGTTCTTC
>TRBD1|TRBJ2-6|TRBV7-2|many
CASSLRGQGASGANVLTF
TGTGCCAGCAGCTTAAGGGGACAGGGGGCCTCTGGGGCCAACGTCCTGACTTTC
>-|TRBJ2-1|TRBV6-1|many
CASSEWGMSYNEQFF
TGTGCCAGCAGTGAGTGGGGGATGTCCTACAATGAGCAGTTCTTC
>TRBD1|TRBJ2-7|TRBV10-2|many
CASSGQDYEQYF
TGCGCCAGCAGCGGACAGGACTACGAGCAGTACTTC